Ten or more counts support the clone carrying this TCR beta chain. V lost 2 bases, J lost 1 base, and 7 bases stayed unmatched. Germline V gives CDR1 SNHLY, CDR2 FYNNEI. The CDR3 sequence is 16 residues long. This sample is part of a study of patients with pleural tuberculosis. Using its own MiXCR run on the reads, TCRdb lists one record per CDR3 protein. The sample includes 45,000 to 60,000 distinct CDR3 sequences, approximately 7.5% of them seen just once. The V call is TRBV2, the J call TRBJ1-1; 7 bases agree with TRBD1. The sequence derives from a human donor with pleural tuberculosis. The CDR3 DNA reads TGTGCCAGCAGTGAACGGTCGCAGGGGGGGAACACTGAAGCTTTCTTT. It specifies CASSERSQGGNTEAFF.